One and the same sample provided the 14 T cell receptor beta chains below, sequenced in a study of chemoradiotherapy in HPV16-positive cancers. Only in-frame clones appear in the TCRdb table, and some are missing; sequencing was by immunoSEQ multiplex PCR. This sample carries 900 or so clones, about 90% of them seen once, and the ten largest clones take roughly 3.5%. Sequenced here: tumor tissue, sampled from a patient who underwent chemoradiotherapy. The receptors originated from a human donor with HPV-associated anogenital cancer.

CDR3 nucleotides: TGTGCCTGGAGTAGGGAGGCGAACACCGGGGAGCTGTTTTTT. This encodes CAWSREANTGELFF. The chain is built from TRBV30 and TRBJ2-2; D might be TRBD2 (6 bases). Germline CDR1 reads GTSNPN; CDR2 reads SVGIG (reference sequence). Trimming took off 2 bases at V and 0 bases at J, with 7 bases between the two ends. The length of the CDR3 is 14 residues. The full variable domain, with the rest looked up from reference TRBV30 and TRBJ2-2, is SQTIHQWPATLVQPVGSPLSLECTVEGTSNPNLYWYRQAAGRGLQLLFYSVGIGQISSEVPQNLSASRPQDRQFILSSKKLLLSDSGFYLCAWSREANTGELFFGEGSRLTVL.

The sample holds one count of this clone. The chain couples TRBV6-6 to TRBJ1-5; D may be TRBD1 (6 bases). The V end lost 6 bases, the J end lost 6 bases, and 9 bases lay between the germline ends. CDR3 length equals 12 residues. From germline, CDR1 is MNHNY and CDR2 SVGAGI (reference sequence). DNA for the CDR3: TGTGCCAGCAGGGGACAAGGTCAGCCCCAGCATTTT. Translating it yields CASRGQGQPQHF.

The chain couples TRBV6-1 to TRBJ1-1, with D unresolved. CDR3 size: 13 residues. The germline V and J ends were trimmed by 6 bases and 2 bases, with 10 bases remaining between them. Germline CDR1 reads MNHNS; CDR2 reads SASEGT. Written as DNA, the CDR3 is TGTGCCAGCAGGGCGGAATTCAACACTGAAGCTTTCTTT. It translates to CASRAEFNTEAFF.

The chain carries TRBV9 and TRBJ1-6, with D possibly matching TRBD1 (5 bases). The CDR3 consists of 15 residues. Germline V gene sequence: CDR1 SGDLS, CDR2 YYNGEE. Trimming stripped 1 base from V and 10 bases from J, with 15 bases between. CDR3 protein: CASSVKGLEGSPLHF. The CDR3 coding sequence is TGTGCCAGCAGCGTAAAGGGGTTGGAAGGATCACCCCTCCACTTT.

This chain joins TRBV18 and TRBJ1-1, with D uncertain. V gave up 1 base and J gave up 1 base, with 16 bases separating them. The CDR3 has 17 residues. Germline values: CDR1 KGHSH, CDR2 LQKENI. CDR3 sequence (DNA): TGTGCCAGCTCACCACGGGCCAGCCTAGAGTCGAACACTGAAGCTTTCTTT. It codes for CASSPRASLESNTEAFF.

This clone was detected once. The rearrangement joins TRBV13 to TRBJ1-4, with D maybe TRBD1 (6 bases). From germline, CDR1 is PRHDT and CDR2 FYEKMQ (reference sequence). Trimming pared 3 bases from V and 8 bases from J, leaving 7 bases between. The CDR3 consists of 12 residues. CDR3 residues: CASSLQGEKLFF. The CDR3 DNA follows: TGTGCCAGCAGCTTGCAGGGGGAAAAACTGTTTTTT.

The V gene is TRBV5-1, the J gene TRBJ2-2; D possibly uses TRBD1 or TRBD2 (5 bases each). The CDR3 has 15 amino acids. The V gene's germline CDR1 is SGHRS and CDR2 YFSETQ. Trimming pared 8 bases from V and 6 bases from J, leaving 20 bases between. CDR3 nucleotides: TGCGCCAGTTACACGGGGCAGGGAAAGGCCGGGGAGCTGTTTTTT. It translates to CASYTGQGKAGELFF.

The rearrangement uses TRBV29-1 and TRBJ1-2; D not resolved. There are 13 residues in the CDR3. Germline values: CDR1 SQVTM, CDR2 ANQGSEA. Trimming removed 4 bases from V and 6 bases from J, with 15 bases in between. This CDR3 reads CSVAARTSDGYTF. Written as DNA, the CDR3 is TGCAGCGTTGCCGCCAGAACCAGCGATGGCTACACCTTC.

Of note for this clone: The same CDR3 arises from other DNA sequences in this sample as well. The chain couples TRBV10-2 to TRBJ1-1; the match to TRBD1 covers 10 bases. Germline V gene data show CDR1 as WSHSY and CDR2 as SAAADI. V lost 6 bases, J lost 1 base, and 2 bases stayed unmatched. The CDR3 length is 14 residues. Written as DNA, the CDR3 is TGCGCCAGCAGGAGGGACAGGGGGAACACTGAAGCTTTCTTT. Translated: CASRRDRGNTEAFF.

This clone was detected once. The chain joins TRBV7-9 to TRBJ1-6; 9 nucleotides agree with TRBD1. CDR3 length equals 15 residues. The trim removed 4 bases at V and 7 bases at J, leaving 5 bases unmatched. Germline CDR1 reads SEHNR; CDR2 reads FQNEAQ (reference sequence). CDR3 loop: CASSSTGGYNSPLHF. The CDR3 nucleotides read TGTGCCAGCAGCTCAACAGGGGGCTACAATTCACCCCTCCACTTT.

The rearrangement uses TRBV5-4 and TRBJ1-5; no clear D. V was clipped by 4 bases and J by 0 bases, with 8 bases between them. CDR1 SGHNT and CDR2 YYREEE come from the germline V gene (reference sequence). The CDR3 totals 14 residues. The CDR3 DNA is TGTGCCAGCAGCATACTCCATAGCAATCAGCCCCAGCATTTT. Translated, it gives CASSILHSNQPQHF. Using reference TRBV5-4 and TRBJ1-5 for the parts outside the CDR3, the full variable domain is ETGVTQSPTHLIKTRGQQVTLRCSSQSGHNTVSWYQQALGQGPQFIFQYYREEENGRGNFPPRFSGLQFPNYSSELNVNALELDDSALYLCASSILHSNQPQHFGDGTRLSIL.

The CDR3 region has the DNA TGTGCCTGGAGTTTAATAGGTTCAATCTATGGCTACACCTTC. Protein product: CAWSLIGSIYGYTF. The genes are TRBV30 and TRBJ1-2; D gene unclear. Per germline, CDR1 GTSNPN and CDR2 SVGIG (reference sequence). The V gene lost 2 bases and the J gene lost 4 bases, with 14 bases spanning the gap. The CDR3 runs to 14 residues.

This sequence joins TRBV7-2 and TRBJ2-2; 14 positions agree with TRBD2. Germline V CDR1 and CDR2: SGHTA, FQGNSA. Trimming at V came to 5 bases and at J to 4 bases, leaving 9 bases not matched to a gene. The CDR3 extends over 18 amino acids. CDR3: CASSPGLAGGRSTGELFF. CDR3 nucleotides: TGTGCCAGCAGCCCCGGACTAGCGGGGGGCCGGAGCACCGGGGAGCTGTTTTTT.

The CDR3 DNA reads TGTGCCAGTAGTATTTGGGGAACTAACTATGGCTACACCTTC. Protein: CASSIWGTNYGYTF. The genes are TRBV19 and TRBJ1-2; no definite D call. This CDR3 contains 14 residues. Germline V CDR1 and CDR2: LNHDA, SQIVND (reference sequence). Trimming cost V 3 bases and J 0 bases, with 8 bases left between them.